Only a few counts were recorded for the clone carrying this T cell receptor (beta chain). This record belongs to a study of blood T cell repertoires in COVID-19. At the level of the study: PBMCs, B-cell-depleted T cells, or T cells provided the cDNA or gDNA that made up the material.

The CDR3 runs to 13 residues. Before being deemed recovered, Cohort 3 donors had two negative PCRs, clearance, or symptom resolution. The assay was immunoSEQ multiplex PCR, and TCRdb's table has in-frame clones only and misses some. In the table there are some 150,000 clones, 84% of which are singletons. This TCR derives from a man aged 45 to 65 who had recovered from COVID-19. The chain is built from TRBV21-1 and TRBJ2-4; the tabulated D call, TRBD1, remains unverified against the DNA. TRBV21-1 is designated a pseudogene. The sequenced sample was PBMCs or T cells enriched from blood (not recorded which). CDR3 protein: CASPQVAKNIQYF. The CDR3 DNA reads as TGTGCCAGCCCACAAGTAGCCAAAAACATTCAGTACTTC.